The 9 T cell receptor beta chains given below trace back to one sample, sequenced in a study of blood T cells in healthy people across ages. The second PCR ran roughly 6 to 11 cycles with a sample-barcoded 5' primer and J-beta primers. TCRdb re-called the 5' RACE reads with MiXCR, one entry per CDR3 protein. The data hold over a million distinct CDR3 sequences, with approximately 42% observed a single time. Sequencing was carried out using blood. Source of these receptors: a woman aged 18-35 years in good health.

This clonotype occurred once. The V and J genes are TRBV2 and TRBJ2-6; D not certain. CDR3 size: 15 residues. Germline values: CDR1 SNHLY, CDR2 FYNNEI. The V and J ends lost 6 bases and 1 base respectively, with 10 bases between them. The CDR3 region is CASRTDGSGANVLTF. CDR3 sequence (DNA): TGTGCCAGCAGGACGGACGGATCTGGGGCCAACGTCCTGACTTTC.

The chain combines TRBV27 with TRBJ2-2; TRBD1 is a possible D gene (6 bases). The CDR3 covers 13 residues. Germline V gene lookup returns CDR1 MNHEY and CDR2 SMNVEV (reference sequence). The V end lost 5 bases, the J end lost 6 bases, and 10 bases lay between the germline ends. The CDR3 loop reads CASSETGPGELFF. The CDR3 bases are TGTGCCAGCAGTGAAACAGGGCCCGGGGAGCTGTTTTTT.

This clonotype was observed once. A single base separates this from a much larger clone, so it may be a read error. V usage is TRBV29-1 and J usage is TRBJ2-5; 8 bases agree with TRBD1. This CDR3 is built from 13 residues. The germline V gene encodes CDR1 SQVTM and CDR2 ANQGSEA. The CDR3 sequence is CGADRGTQETQYF. The CDR3 coding sequence is TGCGGCGCCGACAGGGGAACCCAAGAGACCCAGTACTTC. The full variable domain, rest sourced from reference TRBV29-1 and TRBJ2-5, is SAVISQKPSRDICQRGTSLTIQCQVDSQVTMMFWYRQQPGQSLTLIATANQGSEATYESGFVIDKFPISRPNLTFSTLTVSNMSPEDSSIYLCGADRGTQETQYFGPGTRLLVL.

The chain links TRBV5-5 to TRBJ2-7, with a tentative D call TRBD1 (6 bases). This CDR3 has 14 amino acids. Trimming took 2 bases from V and 6 from J, leaving 15 bases between them. The germline CDR1 and CDR2 sequences are SGHKS and YYEKEE (reference sequence). The CDR3 here is CASSFGTNRIEQYF. CDR3 coding DNA: TGTGCCAGCAGCTTCGGGACAAACCGGATCGAGCAGTACTTC.

This rearrangement joins TRBV29-1 to TRBJ1-1; D unclear. The CDR3 runs 13 residues. Germline assignment: CDR1 SQVTM and CDR2 ANQGSEA. The V gene lost 4 bases and the J gene lost 1 base, with 10 bases spanning the gap. In nucleotides, the CDR3 is TGCAGCGTTGTCTGGGGAGGGAACACTGAAGCTTTCTTT. It is translated as CSVVWGGNTEAFF.

This clonotype was seen only once. The chain is built from TRBV7-9 and TRBJ2-5; TRBD1 matches at 8 bases. The CDR3 spans 17 residues. V lost 5 bases to trimming and J lost 1 base; unmatched junction nucleotides: 12. Germline values: CDR1 SEHNR, CDR2 FQNEAQ (reference sequence). CDR3 DNA sequence: TGTGCCAGCAGCCTGAGGGGGACAGGAGCCTCCCAAGAGACCCAGTACTTC. It yields the protein CASSLRGTGASQETQYF. Full variable domain (rest looked up from reference TRBV7-9 and TRBJ2-5): DTGVSQNPRHKITKRGQNVTFRCDPISEHNRLYWYRQTLGQGPEFLTYFQNEAQLEKSRLLSDRFSAERPKGSFSTLEIQRTEQGDSAMYLCASSLRGTGASQETQYFGPGTRLLVL.

Only a few counts were recorded for this clonotype. The chain combines TRBV12-5 with TRBJ2-1; 8 bases agree with TRBD1. From germline, CDR1 is LGHNT and CDR2 FRNRAP. V trimming: 3 bases; J trimming: 2 bases; junction bases outside the gene matches: 3. This CDR3 has 15 residues. CDR3 sequence: CASGFGQGAYNEQFF. The CDR3 DNA is TGTGCTAGTGGTTTCGGACAGGGCGCCTACAATGAGCAGTTCTTC.

This clonotype was observed at least ten times. The chain links TRBV29-1 to TRBJ2-7; D is ambiguous. The CDR3 covers 13 residues. The germline gives CDR1 SQVTM, CDR2 ANQGSEA. The V end lost 0 bases, the J end lost 2 bases, and 8 bases lay between the germline ends. This CDR3 reads CSVEDRFTYEQYF. The CDR3 DNA sequence: TGCAGCGTTGAAGATCGGTTCACCTACGAGCAGTACTTC.

The table lists this clonotype with a few counts. J is TRBJ2-1 and V is TRBV7-2; 10 bases map to TRBD2. CDR3 length: 16 residues. With V trimmed by 0 bases and J by 4 bases, 3 bases remained unmatched. CDR1 and CDR2 from the germline V gene are SGHTA and FQGNSA. This CDR3 is CASSLAGLAQYNEQFF. CDR3 sequence (DNA): TGTGCCAGCAGCTTAGCGGGACTAGCGCAATACAATGAGCAGTTCTTC.